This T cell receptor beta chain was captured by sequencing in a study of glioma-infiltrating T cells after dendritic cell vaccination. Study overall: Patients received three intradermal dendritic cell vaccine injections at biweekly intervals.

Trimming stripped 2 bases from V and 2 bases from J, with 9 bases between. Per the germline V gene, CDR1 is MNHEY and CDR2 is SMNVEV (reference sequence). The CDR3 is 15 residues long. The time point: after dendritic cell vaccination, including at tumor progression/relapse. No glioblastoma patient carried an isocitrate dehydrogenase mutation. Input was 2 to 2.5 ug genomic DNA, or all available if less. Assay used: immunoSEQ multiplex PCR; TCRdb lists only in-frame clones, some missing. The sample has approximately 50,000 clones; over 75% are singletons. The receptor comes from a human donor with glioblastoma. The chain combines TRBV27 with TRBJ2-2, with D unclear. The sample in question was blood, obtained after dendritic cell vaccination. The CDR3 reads CASSLREFNTGELFF. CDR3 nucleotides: TGTGCCAGCAGTTTAAGAGAGTTTAACACCGGGGAGCTGTTTTTT.